This record looks at one T cell receptor (beta chain) sequence and its context. Germline CDR1 and CDR2: SGDLS and YYNGEE. Trimming stripped 4 bases from V and 0 bases from J, with 22 bases between. The CDR3 is 18 amino acids. The sample comes from a study of blood T cell repertoires in COVID-19. Sequencing was performed with immunoSEQ multiplex PCR; in TCRdb, only in-frame clones are kept and a portion is missing. This sample has 310,000 or so clones; about 89% occur once, and the top ten carry about 6.8%. The clonotype comes from a man younger than 30 who had recovered from COVID-19. The rearrangement uses TRBV9 and TRBJ1-1, with D possibly TRBD1 on 5 matching bases. What was sequenced was peripheral blood. The CDR3 protein is CASSPNRDGGTMNTEAFF. DNA of the CDR3: TGTGCCAGCAGCCCGAATCGGGACGGCGGGACTATGAACACTGAAGCTTTCTTT.